This is a list of T cell receptor beta chains from one sample in a study of monozygotic twins with inflammatory bowel disease. TCRdb reprocessed the 5' RACE reads and reports one entry per CDR3 protein, with no DNA. This table holds about 160,000 distinct CDR3 sequences. Specimen: blood. The source is a human donor with ulcerative colitis or Crohn's disease, or a healthy co-twin of an affected twin (not recorded which). Both conserved end residues are part of each CDR3.

cdr3_aa	v_call	j_call
CASSQEPTSASPSDTQYF	TRBV4-1	TRBJ2-3
CSARDSGTSRQETQYF	TRBV20-1	TRBJ2-5
CASKPTGTPNSPLHF	TRBV7-9	TRBJ1-6
CASSSRGGSIREQYF	TRBV7-2	TRBJ2-7
CASKPTGGGSSYTF	TRBV6-1	TRBJ1-2
CASSLAKGALNEQYF	TRBV7-2	TRBJ2-7
CASSLAPGLAGGYQETQYF	TRBV7-2	TRBJ2-5
CASSIDQRTAGNEQFF	TRBV19	TRBJ2-1
CASSLVAANNEQFF	TRBV5-1	TRBJ2-1
CASSLGLYNEQFF	TRBV6-5	TRBJ2-1
CASTDTGELFF	TRBV5-1	TRBJ2-2
CASSLARTGGTEAFF	TRBV7-9	TRBJ1-1
CASATGRGYTDTQYF	TRBV2	TRBJ2-3
CASSLGSEQNNQPQHF	TRBV7-8	TRBJ1-5
CASSLKRDEQFF	TRBV7-6	TRBJ2-1
CASSPLGLHTSGNTIYF	TRBV7-9	TRBJ1-3
CSVRTGHSYEQYF	TRBV29-1	TRBJ2-7
CASSDFGKEADTQYF	TRBV9	TRBJ2-3
CASSDSKVALGFTGELFF	TRBV6-4	TRBJ2-2
CASSQSNRVPGNTIYF	TRBV23-1	TRBJ1-3
CASSLGTPGSGELFF	TRBV7-2	TRBJ2-2
CASSRGLAIDEQYF	TRBV18	TRBJ2-7
CASSLSPITGRNSPLHF	TRBV11-2	TRBJ1-6